This T cell receptor beta chain was retrieved from a study of T cells in Graves' hyperthyroidism and ophthalmopathy. In the study overall: Blood from the periphery was taken at initial diagnosis, before any treatment.

Ophthalmopathy cases scored 3 or more on the Clinical Activity Score and 4 or more on NOSPECS grade, with duration below 3 months. RNA transcripts yielded amplified TCR beta CDR3 regions. Initially, a first-round RT-PCR of the TCR CDR3 employed the HTBI primer set. One entry per CDR3 protein, called by TCRdb with MiXCR from the multiplex PCR reads. This sample has a few hundred thousand distinct CDR3 sequences; roughly 15% occur once, and the top ten carry about 18%. This CDR3 region has 12 residues. Germline values: CDR1 SNHLY, CDR2 FYNNEI. V lost 8 bases and J lost 2, with 10 bases in between. This clonotype was observed many times. The antigen remains unidentified. Points from the study as a whole: Median prediction lead before ophthalmopathy onset was 6.5 to 7 months with the model.

The sample taken for sequencing was blood. This sequence joins TRBV2 and TRBJ2-7; no reliable D call. The receptor was derived from a woman under 40 with Graves' ophthalmopathy. CDR3 DNA: TGTGCCAGCCCCCCCAAGACCTACGAGCAGTACTTC. Amino acids: CASPPKTYEQYF.